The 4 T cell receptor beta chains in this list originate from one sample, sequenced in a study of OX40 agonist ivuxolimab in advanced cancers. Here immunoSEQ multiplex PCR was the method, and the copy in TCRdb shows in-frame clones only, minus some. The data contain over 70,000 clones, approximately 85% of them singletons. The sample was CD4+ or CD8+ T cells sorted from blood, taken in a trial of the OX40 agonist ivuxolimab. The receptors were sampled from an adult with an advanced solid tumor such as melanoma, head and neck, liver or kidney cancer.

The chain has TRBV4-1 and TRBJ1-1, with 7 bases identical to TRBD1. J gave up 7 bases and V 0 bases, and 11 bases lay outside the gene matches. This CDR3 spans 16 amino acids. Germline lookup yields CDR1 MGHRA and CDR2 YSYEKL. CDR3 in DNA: TGCGCCAGCAGCCAAGATGGGGCGACAGGGAGAGGTGAAGCTTTCTTT. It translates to CASSQDGATGRGEAFF.

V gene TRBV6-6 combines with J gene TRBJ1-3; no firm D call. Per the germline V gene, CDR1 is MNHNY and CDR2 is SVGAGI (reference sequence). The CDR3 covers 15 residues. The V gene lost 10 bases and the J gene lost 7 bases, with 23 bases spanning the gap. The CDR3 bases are TGTGCCACCCTAAGAAAGGGCCCACGGTCGAACACCATATATTTT. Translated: CATLRKGPRSNTIYF.

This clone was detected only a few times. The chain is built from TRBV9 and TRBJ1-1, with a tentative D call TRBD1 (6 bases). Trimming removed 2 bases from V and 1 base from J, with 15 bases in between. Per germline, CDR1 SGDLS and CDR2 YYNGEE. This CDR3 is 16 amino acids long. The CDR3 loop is CASSVSAGHANTEAFF. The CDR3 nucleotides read TGTGCCAGCAGCGTCTCAGCGGGACACGCGAACACTGAAGCTTTCTTT.

CDR3 region: CASSTPGLAATDTQYF. The CDR3 coding sequence is TGTGCCAGCAGTACCCCGGGACTAGCGGCCACAGATACGCAGTATTTT. This chain connects TRBV6-6 to TRBJ2-3; the match to TRBD2 covers 11 bases. The V and J ends lost 5 bases and 2 bases, in that order; junction bases with no gene match: 6. This CDR3 comprises 16 residues. The V gene's germline CDR1 is MNHNY and CDR2 SVGAGI (reference sequence).